This passage covers 8 T cell receptor beta chains from one sample sequenced in a study of T cell responses to AZD1222 COVID-19 vaccine. Generated by immunoSEQ multiplex PCR, the TCRdb table keeps only in-frame clones and is missing some. The sample contains about 56,000 clones, 86% of which appear only once. The sequencing used peripheral blood, collected 28 days after the second AZD1222 dose. The receptors derive from an adult who received the AZD1222 COVID-19 vaccine.

The rearrangement links TRBV27 to TRBJ2-2; the match to TRBD2 covers 7 bases. Trimming took 5 bases from V and 9 from J; bases not matched to a gene: 15. The CDR3 has 16 residues. Per germline, CDR1 MNHEY and CDR2 SMNVEV (reference sequence). The CDR3 sequence: CASSPFSAGRARELFF. CDR3 sequence (DNA): TGTGCCAGCAGTCCCTTCTCGGCGGGGAGGGCTCGGGAGCTGTTTTTT.

The CDR3: CASRKLESPLHF. The CDR3 coding sequence is TGTGCCAGCAGGAAATTGGAGTCACCCCTCCACTTT. The V call is TRBV12-3 or TRBV12-4, the J call TRBJ1-6; D call uncertain. CDR3 length: 12 amino acids. Between the trimmed V and J ends, which lost 6 bases and 10 bases, there was a span of 10 bases.

The gene calls are TRBV6-6 and TRBJ2-5; D uncertain. The V end lost 6 bases, the J end lost 9 bases, and 14 bases lay between the germline ends. This CDR3 spans 12 amino acids. Germline-derived CDR1 and CDR2 are MNHNY and SVGAGI (reference sequence). CDR3 DNA sequence: TGTGCCAGCAGGTCACCCCCCCGGGCCCAGTACTTC. Translation gives CASRSPPRAQYF.

The chain links TRBV5-1 to TRBJ1-1; 10 bases line up with TRBD1. Trimming at V came to 4 bases and at J to 10 bases, leaving 7 bases not matched to a gene. The length of the CDR3 is 13 residues. Germline CDR1 is SGHRS and CDR2 is YFSETQ. The CDR3 region has the DNA TGCGCCAGCAGCCCCGGACAGGGGGGTATAGCTTTCTTT. Its translation: CASSPGQGGIAFF.

The V gene is TRBV6-4, the J gene TRBJ2-1; possible D gene TRBD1, 6 bases. V lost 6 bases and J 6 bases, leaving 15 bases between the germline ends. CDR3 length: 14 residues. Germline V CDR1 and CDR2: MRHNA, SNTAGT. This CDR3 is CASSRGAASNEQFF. The CDR3 nucleotides are TGTGCCAGCAGCAGGGGCGCCGCGAGCAATGAGCAGTTCTTC.

The chain combines TRBV14 with TRBJ2-1, with unresolved D. The V gene's germline CDR1 is SGHDN and CDR2 FVKESK. V was clipped by 4 bases and J by 10 bases, with 20 bases between them. The CDR3 covers 15 residues. The CDR3 DNA reads as TGTGCCAGCAGCCCAACCGTCGACTCCATCACGGAGCAGTTCTTC. Residues: CASSPTVDSITEQFF.

The gene calls are TRBV5-5 and TRBJ1-1; no clear D. The CDR3 has 13 residues. Germline V gives CDR1 SGHKS, CDR2 YYEKEE (reference sequence). Trimming shortened V by 0 bases and J by 1 base, and 4 bases separated the two germline ends. CDR3 bases: TGTGCCAGCAGCTTGGTGACGAACACTGAAGCTTTCTTT. Amino acids: CASSLVTNTEAFF.

The chain uses TRBV7-9 and TRBJ2-7; TRBD1 matches 8 bases. V was clipped by 8 bases and J by 4 bases; unmatched bases: 16. CDR1 and CDR2 (germline): SEHNR, FQNEAQ (reference sequence). CDR3 length: 16 amino acids. The CDR3 here is CASLQVGDRGNYEQYF. DNA of the CDR3: TGTGCCAGCCTCCAAGTGGGCGACAGGGGTAATTACGAGCAGTACTTC.